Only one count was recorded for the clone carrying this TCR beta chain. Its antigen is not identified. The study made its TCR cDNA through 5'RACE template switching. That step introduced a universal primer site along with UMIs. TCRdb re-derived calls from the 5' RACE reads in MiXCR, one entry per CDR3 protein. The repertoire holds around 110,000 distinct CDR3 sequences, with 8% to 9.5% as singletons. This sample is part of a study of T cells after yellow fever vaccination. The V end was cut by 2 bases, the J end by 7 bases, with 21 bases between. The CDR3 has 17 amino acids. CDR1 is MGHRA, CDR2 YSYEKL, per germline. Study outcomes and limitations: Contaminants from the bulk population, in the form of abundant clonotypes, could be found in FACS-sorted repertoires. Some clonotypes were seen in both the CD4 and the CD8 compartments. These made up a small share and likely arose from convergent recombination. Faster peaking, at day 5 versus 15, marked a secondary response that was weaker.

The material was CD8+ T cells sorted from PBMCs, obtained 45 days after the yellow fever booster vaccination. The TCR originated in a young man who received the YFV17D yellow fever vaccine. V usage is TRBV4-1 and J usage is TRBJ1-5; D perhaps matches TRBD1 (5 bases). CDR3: CASSQPSGTPEDQPQHF. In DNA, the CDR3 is TGCGCCAGCAGCCAACCCTCCGGGACCCCGGAGGACCAGCCCCAGCATTTT.